These 10 T cell receptor beta chains originate from one sample sequenced in a study of blood T cell repertoires in COVID-19. Profiling relied on immunoSEQ multiplex PCR, and the TCRdb table lists in-frame clones only, not all of them. The data hold under 250,000 clones, with 70% to 90% observed a single time. The sample consisted of peripheral blood. The receptors were sampled from a man between 50 and 59 years old with COVID-19, enrolled during active disease.

V and J are TRBV5-1 and TRBJ2-1; TRBD2 is a possible D gene (6 bases). From germline, CDR1 is SGHRS and CDR2 YFSETQ. The CDR3 is 15 residues long. V was shortened by 4 bases and J by 0 bases, with 11 bases between the two germline ends. DNA for the CDR3: TGCGCCAGCAGCACGGACGGGGGCTCCTACAATGAGCAGTTCTTC. Protein product: CASSTDGGSYNEQFF.

The V and J genes are TRBV7-8 and TRBJ1-3; 7 bases match TRBD1. The CDR3 runs to 17 residues. Per the germline V gene, CDR1 is SGHVS and CDR2 is FQNEAQ. The V gene end was trimmed by 5 bases and the J gene end by 1 base; junction bases not matched to a gene: 11. CDR3 protein: CASSEHRDRASGNTIYF. CDR3 nucleotide sequence: TGTGCCAGCAGCGAACACCGGGACAGAGCATCTGGAAACACCATATATTTT. The full variable domain, in which reference TRBV7-8 and TRBJ1-3 provide the parts outside the CDR3, is GAGVSQSPRYKVAKRGQDVALRCDPISGHVSLFWYQQALGQGPEFLTYFQNEAQLDKSGLPSDRFFAERPEGSVSTLKIQRTQQEDSAVYLCASSEHRDRASGNTIYFGEGSWLTVV.

The chain has TRBV7-2 and TRBJ2-7; the match to TRBD1 covers 7 bases. Trimming at V came to 6 bases and at J to 3 bases, leaving 5 bases not matched to a gene. The CDR3 length is 13 residues. Germline-derived CDR1 and CDR2 are SGHTA and FQGNSA. CDR3 bases: TGTGCCAGCAGTCGTGACAGGGACTACGAGCAGTACTTC. Its protein product is CASSRDRDYEQYF.

The gene calls are TRBV2 and TRBJ1-4; the match to TRBD1 covers 7 bases. Trimming took 9 bases from V and 5 from J; bases not matched to a gene: 6. The CDR3 has 13 amino acids. Germline V gives CDR1 SNHLY, CDR2 FYNNEI. The CDR3 DNA reads as TGTGCCAGAAAAGGACAGGCGAATGAAAAACTGTTTTTT. Amino acids: CARKGQANEKLFF.

This chain connects TRBV5-6 to TRBJ2-1, with D possibly being TRBD2 (5 bases). Germline CDR1 SGHDT, CDR2 YYEEEE. The CDR3 has 14 residues. V was shortened by 4 bases and J by 4 bases, with 12 bases between the two germline ends. DNA for the CDR3: TGTGCCAGCAGCCGGGGTCCCCTTTACAATGAGCAGTTCTTC. It translates to CASSRGPLYNEQFF. The whole variable domain, remainder taken from reference TRBV5-6 and TRBJ2-1, is DAGVTQSPTHLIKTRGQQVTLRCSPKSGHDTVSWYQQALGQGPQFIFQYYEEEERQRGNFPDRFSGHQFPNYSSELNVNALLLGDSALYLCASSRGPLYNEQFFGPGTRLTVL.

This clone appeared a few times. The chain links TRBV7-8 to TRBJ2-1; 8 bases match TRBD2. Germline V lookup: CDR1 SGHVS, CDR2 FQNEAQ. CDR3 length: 16 amino acids. The trim removed 3 bases at V and 9 bases at J, leaving 13 bases unmatched. This CDR3 is CASSFPSGGRRGEQFF. The CDR3 DNA sequence: TGTGCCAGCAGCTTTCCTAGCGGCGGGAGGAGGGGTGAGCAGTTCTTC.

The rearrangement joins TRBV5-6 to TRBJ2-3, with TRBD1 matching over 9 bases. J was trimmed by 9 bases and V by 4 bases; bases with no gene match: 9. The CDR3 totals 14 residues. CDR1 and CDR2 from the germline V gene are SGHDT and YYEEEE. CDR3 sequence: CASSLRDRAFTQYF. DNA for the CDR3: TGTGCCAGCAGCCTCCGGGACAGGGCATTCACGCAGTATTTT.

The gene calls are TRBV7-6 and TRBJ2-1; no definite D call. V was trimmed by 5 bases and J by 5 bases, leaving 16 bases between them. The CDR3 sequence is 15 residues long. From germline, CDR1 is SGHVS and CDR2 FNYEAQ. CDR3 nucleotide sequence: TGTGCCAGCAGCGTAACCCGAGACTGGCACAATGAGCAGTTCTTC. Translated, it gives CASSVTRDWHNEQFF.

The rearrangement links TRBV9 to TRBJ2-2; D is undetermined. With 0 bases removed from V and 1 base from J, the gap between germline ends came to 10 bases. The CDR3 contains 16 residues. Germline lookup yields CDR1 SGDLS and CDR2 YYNGEE. Here the CDR3 DNA reads TGTGCCAGCAGCGTAGGCGACTGGATGAACACCGGGGAGCTGTTTTTT. It translates to CASSVGDWMNTGELFF.

The chain employs TRBV27 and TRBJ1-4; 7 nucleotides align to TRBD1. Trimming removed 6 bases from V and 0 bases from J; junction bases left unmatched: 1. Germline-derived CDR1 and CDR2 are MNHEY and SMNVEV (reference sequence). CDR3 length: 14 amino acids. The CDR3 here is CASRGTATNEKLFF. The DNA for the CDR3 is TGTGCCAGCAGGGGGACAGCAACTAATGAAAAACTGTTTTTT. The entire variable domain, with the rest obtained from reference TRBV27 and TRBJ1-4, is as follows: EAQVTQNPRYLITVTGKKLTVTCSQNMNHEYMSWYRQDPGLGLRQIYYSMNVEVTDKGDVPEGYKVSRKEKRNFPLILESPSPNQTSLYFCASRGTATNEKLFFGSGTQLSVL.